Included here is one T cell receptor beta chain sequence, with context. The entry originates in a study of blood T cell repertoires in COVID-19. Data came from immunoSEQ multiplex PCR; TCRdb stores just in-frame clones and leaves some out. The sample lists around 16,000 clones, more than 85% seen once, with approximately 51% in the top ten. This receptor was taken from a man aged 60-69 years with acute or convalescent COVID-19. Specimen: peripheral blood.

CDR3 residues: CASRRIGTSTSNYGCTF. The CDR3 DNA follows: TGTGCCAGTAGGCGAATAGGGACATCCACCTCTAACTATGGTTGCACCTTC. J is TRBJ1-2 and V is TRBV19; the D gene is possibly TRBD1 (6 bases). The CDR3 loop spans 17 amino acids. Germline assignment: CDR1 LNHDA and CDR2 SQIVND (reference sequence). With 6 bases removed from V and 13 bases from J, the gap between germline ends came to 33 bases.